The sequence of this T cell receptor beta chain was determined in a study of blood T cell repertoires in COVID-19. Authors' analysis steps: For nucleated cells, counts were estimated from reference gene primer amplification. Sequenced by immunoSEQ multiplex PCR; TCRdb stores in-frame clones only, minus some. V and J calls plus clone size are reproduced from that table; the DNA served to infer D and trimming. The sample lists 290,000 or so clones; roughly nine tenths were seen once. Seattle's cohort entered during active infection and was followed longitudinally. The CDR3 has 15 amino acids. V gave up 3 bases and J gave up 2 bases, with 14 bases separating them. Germline CDR1 reads SGHRS; CDR2 reads YFSETQ.

The V and J genes are TRBV5-1 and TRBJ1-2; TRBD1 is a possible D gene (5 bases). Sequencing was carried out using peripheral blood. This receptor was identified in a woman aged 25 to 39 with COVID-19, enrolled during active disease. The CDR3 here is CASSSRGELNYGYTF. DNA of the CDR3: TGCGCCAGCAGCTCACGGGGGGAACTGAACTATGGCTACACCTTC.